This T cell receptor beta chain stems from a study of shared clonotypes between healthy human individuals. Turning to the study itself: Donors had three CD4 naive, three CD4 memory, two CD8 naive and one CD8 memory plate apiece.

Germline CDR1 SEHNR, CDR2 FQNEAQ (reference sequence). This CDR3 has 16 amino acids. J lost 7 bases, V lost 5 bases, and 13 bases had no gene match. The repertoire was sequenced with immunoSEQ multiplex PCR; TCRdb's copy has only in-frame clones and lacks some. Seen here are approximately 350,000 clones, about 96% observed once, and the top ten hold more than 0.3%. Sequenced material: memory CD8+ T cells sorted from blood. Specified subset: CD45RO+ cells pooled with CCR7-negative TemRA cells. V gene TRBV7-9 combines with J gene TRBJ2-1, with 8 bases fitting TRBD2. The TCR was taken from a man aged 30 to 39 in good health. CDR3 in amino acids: CASSPQPGLVRNEQFF. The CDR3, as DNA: TGTGCCAGCAGCCCCCAACCGGGACTAGTGAGGAATGAGCAGTTCTTC.